Each of the 17 T cell receptor beta chains below was sequenced from the same sample in a study of T cell responses to AZD1222 COVID-19 vaccine. Only in-frame clones appear in the TCRdb table, and some are missing; sequencing was by immunoSEQ multiplex PCR. This table has about 120,000 clones, roughly nine tenths appearing once. Sequencing used peripheral blood, obtained on day 0 of AZD1222 vaccination. All receptors come from an adult in good health.

The J gene is TRBJ1-4, the V gene TRBV5-1; 10 bases map to TRBD1. This CDR3 comprises 15 residues. The V and J ends lost 3 bases and 7 bases, in that order; junction bases with no gene match: 6. Germline V gene sequence: CDR1 SGHRS, CDR2 YFSETQ. The CDR3 reads CASSSTGTGAEKLFF. The CDR3 bases are TGCGCCAGCAGCTCGACCGGGACAGGGGCTGAAAAACTGTTTTTT.

This clone has only one observation. The chain carries TRBV7-2 and TRBJ2-7; D not certain. Germline V CDR1 and CDR2: SGHTA, FQGNSA. Trimming cost V 2 bases and J 6 bases, with 8 bases left between them. The CDR3 sequence is 12 residues long. CDR3 loop: CASSLLALEQYF. DNA of the CDR3: TGTGCCAGCAGCTTACTGGCCCTCGAGCAGTACTTC.

The chain recombines TRBV21-1 with TRBJ2-1; the D call of TRBD1 is as the table states it, not checked on the DNA. TRBV21-1 is shown as a pseudogene. The CDR3 loop spans 23 amino acids. CDR3 in DNA: TGTGCCAGCAGCTCTCAACCGAACATGACAGGGTATCTTTGGCGGGAAAGGTACAATGAGCAGTTCTTC. Translation gives CASSSQPNMTGYLWRERYNEQFF.

The chain recombines TRBV2 with TRBJ2-1; unclear D gene. The ends were cut back, 5 bases at V and 6 bases at J, with 17 bases in the middle. The V gene's germline CDR1 is SNHLY and CDR2 FYNNEI. This CDR3 has 15 residues. CDR3 residues: CASSRGQRPGNEQFF. DNA for the CDR3: TGTGCCAGCAGTCGTGGCCAGCGACCCGGCAATGAGCAGTTCTTC.

The rearrangement links TRBV4-1 to TRBJ1-5, with a possible D match to TRBD1 (5 bases). The CDR3 contains 15 residues. V was shortened by 0 bases and J by 4 bases, with 10 bases between the two germline ends. Germline V gene lookup returns CDR1 MGHRA and CDR2 YSYEKL. The CDR3 DNA follows: TGCGCCAGCAGCCAAGAACAGGCACTAAATCAGCCCCAGCATTTT. Its translation is CASSQEQALNQPQHF.

Details on this clone: At one of its ends the junction is not consistent with the germline gene, which may arise from a read error. This chain links TRBV6-5 with TRBJ1-1; 7 bases align to TRBD1. The CDR3 sequence is 15 residues long. Germline V gene lookup returns CDR1 MNHEY and CDR2 SVGAGI. This CDR3 is CASSHRTGMNSEAFF. CDR3 sequence (DNA): TGTGCCAGCAGTCACCGGACAGGAATGAACTCTGAAGCTTTCTTT.

V is TRBV7-2 and J is TRBJ1-5; tentative D call: TRBD1 (6 bases). Germline CDR1 SGHTA, CDR2 FQGNSA. CDR3 size: 13 residues. The V gene lost 8 bases and the J gene lost 4 bases, with 12 bases spanning the gap. The CDR3 reads CASGRQANQPQHF. CDR3 in DNA: TGTGCCAGCGGCCGACAGGCGAATCAGCCCCAGCATTTT.

The gene calls are TRBV28 and TRBJ1-5; 7 bases fit TRBD1. CDR1 and CDR2 from the germline V gene are MDHEN and SYDVKM. The CDR3 has 13 amino acids. V lost 4 bases to trimming and J lost 6 bases; unmatched junction nucleotides: 3. This chain's CDR3 is CASSSDRVQPQHF. The CDR3 coding sequence is TGTGCCAGCAGTTCAGACAGGGTTCAGCCCCAGCATTTT.

CDR3 coding DNA: TGTGCCAGCAGCCAAGATACGGGGGAGCAGGGGCGCCGATTTAGCAATCAGCCCCAGCATTTT. It translates to CASSQDTGEQGRRFSNQPQHF. J is TRBJ1-5 and V is TRBV3-1 (or the pseudogene TRBV3-2); D possibly corresponds to TRBD1 (6 bases). Germline CDR1 reads LGHDT; CDR2 reads YNNKEL (reference sequence). CDR3 size: 21 residues. The germline V and J ends were trimmed by 0 bases and 0 bases, with 24 bases remaining between them.

The chain combines TRBV19 with TRBJ2-1; no clear D. The germline V and J ends were trimmed by 3 bases and 7 bases, with 7 bases remaining between them. This CDR3 is 12 amino acids long. The germline V gene encodes CDR1 LNHDA and CDR2 SQIVND (reference sequence). This CDR3 reads CASSIGWNEQFF. The DNA for the CDR3 is TGTGCCAGTAGTATTGGTTGGAATGAGCAGTTCTTC.

This sequence joins TRBV5-1 and TRBJ1-5; D may be TRBD1 (5 bases). V was trimmed by 0 bases and J by 6 bases, leaving 13 bases between them. The length of the CDR3 is 15 residues. Germline loops: CDR1 SGHRS, CDR2 YFSETQ. CDR3: CASSLVAGKGQPQHF. The DNA for the CDR3 is TGCGCCAGCAGCTTGGTAGCAGGGAAGGGTCAGCCCCAGCATTTT.

The CDR3 nucleotides are TGTGCCAGCAGTTTATTGACAGGGGGCGACGAGCAGTACTTC. It specifies CASSLLTGGDEQYF. This chain joins TRBV27 and TRBJ2-7, with 10 bases lining up with TRBD1. The CDR3 has 14 amino acids. The germline V gene encodes CDR1 MNHEY and CDR2 SMNVEV (reference sequence). V was pared by 1 base and J by 5 bases, with 2 bases of the junction left unmatched.

The chain carries TRBV19 and TRBJ1-1; maybe TRBD1 (6 bases). Germline lookup yields CDR1 LNHDA and CDR2 SQIVND (reference sequence). This CDR3 region has 16 residues. Trimming left V 6 bases short and J 1 base short, with 18 bases between. CDR3 protein: CASSTSRQAQNTEAFF. In DNA, the CDR3 is TGTGCCAGTAGCACCTCCAGACAGGCCCAGAACACTGAAGCTTTCTTT.

V usage is TRBV2 and J usage is TRBJ1-1; no firm D call. Germline V lookup: CDR1 SNHLY, CDR2 FYNNEI. This CDR3 has 12 amino acids. V lost 6 bases and J lost 3, with 8 bases in between. CDR3 coding DNA: TGTGCCAGCAGGGCTCGGGACACTGAAGCTTTCTTT. It specifies CASRARDTEAFF.

The rearrangement uses TRBV18 and TRBJ1-2; 7 bases match TRBD1. V lost 4 bases to trimming and J lost 2 bases; unmatched junction nucleotides: 7. The V gene's germline CDR1 is KGHSH and CDR2 LQKENI. The CDR3 sequence is 15 residues long. CDR3 sequence: CASSLYRGGNYGYTF. In nucleotides, the CDR3 is TGTGCCAGCTCACTTTACAGGGGTGGAAACTATGGCTACACCTTC.

The chain couples TRBV6-5 to TRBJ2-5, with D hard to call. This CDR3 spans 12 amino acids. Germline lookup yields CDR1 MNHEY and CDR2 SVGAGI. V was cut by 6 bases and J by 2 bases, with 7 bases left in between. The CDR3 sequence is CASRQRQETQYF. The CDR3 region has the DNA TGTGCCAGCAGACAGCGTCAAGAGACCCAGTACTTC.

This chain uses TRBV4-1 with TRBJ2-5; no firm D call. The CDR3 runs to 14 residues. V shed 2 bases and J shed 5 bases, with 12 bases lying between them. The V gene's germline CDR1 is MGHRA and CDR2 YSYEKL. CDR3 nucleotides: TGCGCCAGCAGCCAACTGGCTAGTTCCGAGACCCAGTACTTC. Protein: CASSQLASSETQYF.